The 9 T cell receptor beta chains presented below share a single source sample, sequenced in a study of regulatory T cells in long-lasting Graves disease. Time point meaning: persistent/refractory GD, antithyroid drugs over 5 years with positive TRAb. Generation of the TCR library employed RNA extracted from PBMCs. With iRepertoire HTBI primers and Arm-PCR of CDR3 regions, TCR beta libraries were built. TCRdb ran MiXCR on the multiplex PCR reads and lists one entry per CDR3 protein. The top ten clones hold roughly an eighth of a sample with around 400,000 distinct CDR3 sequences, approximately 22% of them seen once. The sequencing here drew on peripheral blood mononuclear cells (PBMCs), taken when the disease was refractory, from a patient treated with antithyroid drugs. Receptors originate from a female donor with Graves disease.

On this clonotype itself: A read error may explain this, as a much larger clone is one base away. The chain carries TRBV27 and TRBJ1-1, with 7 bases that match TRBD1. The CDR3 length is 13 residues. Per the germline V gene, CDR1 is MNHEY and CDR2 is SMNVEV (reference sequence). CDR3 nucleotides: TGTACCAGCACCCCCACAGGGGCGGTTGAAGCTTTCTTT. Translated: CTSTPTGAVEAFF.

Details on this clonotype: A read error is likely here: a far larger clone is one base away. The chain employs TRBV2 and TRBJ2-2, with D hard to call. This CDR3 comprises 11 residues. Germline CDR1 is SNHLY and CDR2 is FYNNEI. Trimming shortened V by 6 bases and J by 4 bases, and 3 bases separated the two germline ends. The CDR3: CASSCTGELFF. The CDR3 DNA reads as TGTGCCAGCAGCTGCACCGGGGAGCTGTTTTTT. The variable domain in full, with the rest retrieved from reference TRBV2 and TRBJ2-2, is EPEVTQTPSHQVTQMGQEVILRCVPISNHLYFYWYRQILGQKVEFLVSFYNNEISEKSEIFDDQFSVERPDGSNFTLKIRSTKLEDSAMYFCASSCTGELFFGEGSRLTVL.

This clonotype was seen many times. The chain has TRBV6-1 and TRBJ1-5; D remains unclear. Between the trimmed V and J ends, which lost 6 bases and 0 bases, there was a span of 12 bases. The germline V gene encodes CDR1 MNHNS and CDR2 SASEGT. This CDR3 region has 15 residues. The CDR3 spells CASRKTRYSNQPQHF. The CDR3 DNA reads TGTGCCAGCAGAAAGACACGATATAGCAATCAGCCCCAGCATTTT.

The CDR3 nucleotides are TGTGCCTGGAGTGTACGGGCAGGGAGCCACGAGCAGTACTTC. Translation gives CAWSVRAGSHEQYF. The chain carries TRBV30 and TRBJ2-7, with D possibly being TRBD1 or TRBD2 (5 bases each). Trimming stripped 0 bases from V and 5 bases from J, with 14 bases between. This CDR3 has 14 amino acids. Germline V gene sequence: CDR1 GTSNPN, CDR2 SVGIG (reference sequence). Variable domain in full (rest from reference TRBV30 and TRBJ2-7): SQTIHQWPATLVQPVGSPLSLECTVEGTSNPNLYWYRQAAGRGLQLLFYSVGIGQISSEVPQNLSASRPQDRQFILSSKKLLLSDSGFYLCAWSVRAGSHEQYFGPGTRLTVT.

This clonotype was seen more than once but under ten times. This chain joins TRBV19 and TRBJ1-5, with D tentatively TRBD1 (6 bases). V lost 7 bases to trimming and J lost 2 bases, with 12 bases between them. Germline CDR1 LNHDA, CDR2 SQIVND (reference sequence). CDR3 length equals 14 residues. The CDR3: CASKPGAGNQPQHF. For the CDR3, the DNA is TGTGCCAGTAAACCAGGGGCCGGCAATCAGCCCCAGCATTTT.

The chain employs TRBV20-1 and TRBJ1-5; a weak D match, TRBD1 (5 bases). Germline CDR1 DFQATT, CDR2 SNEGSKA (reference sequence). Trimming took off 1 base at V and 1 base at J, with 14 bases between the two ends. The CDR3 runs to 16 residues. The CDR3 is CSARGTGRKSNQPQHF. The CDR3 DNA is TGCAGTGCTAGAGGTACAGGTCGTAAAAGCAATCAGCCCCAGCATTTT.

Details on this clonotype: A much larger clone lies a single base off, so this may be a read error. The chain links TRBV27 to TRBJ2-7, with a weak D call TRBD2 (6 bases). This CDR3 is 14 amino acids long. Trimming removed 10 bases from V and 3 bases from J, with 19 bases in between. Germline loops: CDR1 MNHEY, CDR2 SMNVEV (reference sequence). The CDR3 DNA sequence: TGTGCCACCTATACGGGGGTGAAAGGCTACGAGCAGTACTTC. Translating gives CATYTGVKGYEQYF.

This chain connects TRBV10-3 to TRBJ2-7; TRBD2 matches at 8 bases. After removal of 7 bases from V and 5 bases from J, the junction contained 7 bases not matched to a gene. Germline V gene data show CDR1 as ENHRY and CDR2 as SYGVKD. CDR3 length: 13 amino acids. The CDR3 is CAIKQRENHEQYF. CDR3 coding DNA: TGTGCCATCAAACAGCGGGAGAACCACGAGCAGTACTTC.

This clonotype was found many times. The chain carries TRBV2 and TRBJ2-7; D gene ambiguous. Trimming took off 9 bases at V and 0 bases at J, with 12 bases between the two ends. This CDR3 spans 13 amino acids. Looked up from germline, CDR1 is SNHLY and CDR2 is FYNNEI. The CDR3 reads CASAGRVSYEQYF. CDR3 DNA: TGTGCCAGTGCAGGCCGCGTCTCCTACGAGCAGTACTTC.